The 27 T cell receptor beta chains below come from one sample, sequenced in a study of blood T cell repertoires in COVID-19. Sequencing was performed with immunoSEQ multiplex PCR; in TCRdb, only in-frame clones are kept and a portion is missing. This sample yields about 80,000 clones, of which approximately 90% are seen a single time; less than 15% belongs to the top ten. Sequenced material: peripheral blood. All receptors derive from a man aged 65-85 years with active or convalescent COVID-19.

The CDR3 coding sequence is TGTGCCAGCTCACAAGGGACAGGCCGTGGCACCATATATTTT. It is translated as CASSQGTGRGTIYF. The gene calls are TRBV18 and TRBJ1-3; TRBD1 matches 8 bases. V was pared by 4 bases and J by 9 bases, with 8 bases of the junction left unmatched. CDR1 and CDR2 (germline): KGHSH, LQKENI. The CDR3 loop spans 14 amino acids.

This sequence joins TRBV3-1 (or the pseudogene TRBV3-2) and TRBJ2-3, with 10 nucleotides matching TRBD2. Germline loops: CDR1 LGHDT, CDR2 YNNKEL (reference sequence). This CDR3 contains 16 residues. Unmatched junction bases numbered 3, after V lost 0 bases and J lost 3 bases. CDR3 region: CASSQDWGLATDTQYF. The CDR3 DNA follows: TGTGCCAGCAGCCAAGATTGGGGACTAGCGACAGATACGCAGTATTTT.

The chain links TRBV3-1 (or the pseudogene TRBV3-2) to TRBJ2-2; no definite D call. The CDR3 has 14 residues. V was clipped by 6 bases and J by 4 bases, with 12 bases between them. Germline CDR1 and CDR2: LGHDT and YNNKEL (reference sequence). CDR3 DNA sequence: TGTGCCAGCAGTCAAATAACAGCCACCGGGGAGCTGTTTTTT. This codes for CASSQITATGELFF.

The chain combines TRBV11-3 with TRBJ2-1; tentatively, D is TRBD1 (5 bases). Germline CDR1 is SGHNT and CDR2 is YENEEA. The CDR3 runs 15 residues. Trimming left V 6 bases short and J 1 base short, with 13 bases between. CDR3 in amino acids: CASSPGAGSYNEQFF. The CDR3 DNA sequence: TGTGCCAGCAGTCCTGGGGCAGGGTCCTACAATGAGCAGTTCTTC.

CDR3 residues: CAISERQGASYGYTF. The CDR3 DNA reads TGTGCCATCAGTGAACGACAGGGGGCCAGCTATGGCTACACCTTC. The genes are TRBV10-3 and TRBJ1-2; 10 bases map to TRBD1. The V gene's germline CDR1 is ENHRY and CDR2 SYGVKD. The CDR3 covers 15 residues. Trimming at V came to 3 bases and at J to 4 bases, leaving 5 bases not matched to a gene.

The chain joins TRBV27 to TRBJ1-6; 8 positions agree with TRBD1. Germline CDR1 and CDR2: MNHEY and SMNVEV (reference sequence). CDR3 length: 16 amino acids. V dropped 2 bases and J dropped 3; count of bases not matched to a gene: 3. In nucleotides, the CDR3 is TGTGCCAGCAGTTTAAGGACAGGGCTCTATAATTCACCCCTCCACTTT. Protein: CASSLRTGLYNSPLHF.

This clone came up a few times. This chain connects TRBV7-9 to TRBJ1-5; D call uncertain. This CDR3 region has 14 residues. The germline V gene encodes CDR1 SEHNR and CDR2 FQNEAQ (reference sequence). Trimming took off 6 bases at V and 8 bases at J, with 17 bases between the two ends. The CDR3 loop is CASSNTGSRKPQHF. For the CDR3, the DNA is TGTGCCAGCAGTAATACCGGGTCTAGAAAGCCCCAGCATTTT. Filled out from reference TRBV7-9 and TRBJ1-5, the complete variable domain reads DTGVSQNPRHKITKRGQNVTFRCDPISEHNRLYWYRQTLGQGPEFLTYFQNEAQLEKSRLLSDRFSAERPKGSFSTLEIQRTEQGDSAMYLCASSNTGSRKPQHFGDGTRLSIL.

J is TRBJ2-7 and V is TRBV19, with D tentatively TRBD2 (6 bases). This CDR3 comprises 15 residues. V lost 3 bases and J lost 3, with 15 bases in between. Germline-derived CDR1 and CDR2 are LNHDA and SQIVND (reference sequence). In DNA form, the CDR3 reads TGTGCCAGTAGTATTAAAGGGACTGAAAACTACGAGCAGTACTTC. Translated: CASSIKGTENYEQYF.

This sequence joins TRBV19 and TRBJ1-2, with a tentative D call TRBD1 (5 bases). Trimming took off 1 base at V and 3 bases at J, with 12 bases between the two ends. The CDR3 runs 15 residues. Germline CDR1 reads LNHDA; CDR2 reads SQIVND (reference sequence). The DNA for the CDR3 is TGTGCCAGTAGTATAGGAGCAGGGATGGACTATGGCTACACCTTC. It codes for CASSIGAGMDYGYTF.

The chain links TRBV20-1 to TRBJ1-6; D remains ambiguous. CDR1 and CDR2 (germline): DFQATT, SNEGSKA (reference sequence). The CDR3 length is 17 residues. V was shortened by 3 bases and J by 0 bases, with 15 bases between the two germline ends. The CDR3: CSASGPVRSSYNSPLHF. DNA of the CDR3: TGCAGTGCTAGTGGCCCTGTGAGGAGCTCCTATAATTCACCCCTCCACTTT.

With regard to this clone: The sample carries other DNA sequences with the same CDR3. The chain links TRBV28 to TRBJ1-6; tentative D call: TRBD1 (5 bases). The CDR3 loop spans 15 amino acids. Trimming took off 5 bases at V and 5 bases at J, with 13 bases between the two ends. Germline assignment: CDR1 MDHEN and CDR2 SYDVKM. CDR3 amino acids: CASSPPRGNNSPLHF. The CDR3 DNA follows: TGTGCCAGCAGTCCCCCCCGGGGGAATAATTCACCCCTCCACTTT.

The chain is built from TRBV5-1 and TRBJ1-1; D perhaps matches TRBD1 (6 bases). Germline-derived CDR1 and CDR2 are SGHRS and YFSETQ. V lost 4 bases, J lost 0 bases, and 10 bases lay in between. The CDR3 is made up of 14 amino acids. DNA of the CDR3: TGCGCCAGCAGCGTCGCAGGGGTGAACACTGAAGCTTTCTTT. It specifies CASSVAGVNTEAFF.

The V gene is TRBV30, the J gene TRBJ2-3; 10 nucleotides agree with TRBD1. Germline loops: CDR1 GTSNPN, CDR2 SVGIG (reference sequence). The length of the CDR3 is 16 residues. Germline trimming cut 3 bases from V and 0 bases from J; bases unmatched to any gene: 6. The CDR3 DNA reads as TGTGCCTGGAGCCAAGGACAGGGGGTCAGCACAGATACGCAGTATTTT. Protein sequence: CAWSQGQGVSTDTQYF.

The chain carries TRBV18 and TRBJ1-4, with no clear D. Between the trimmed V and J ends, which lost 3 bases and 0 bases, there was a span of 5 bases. There are 14 residues in the CDR3. In germline, CDR1 is KGHSH, CDR2 LQKENI. In DNA, the CDR3 is TGTGCCAGCTCACCCCTAGCAACTAATGAAAAACTGTTTTTT. It codes for CASSPLATNEKLFF.

V gene TRBV5-6 combines with J gene TRBJ2-7; 11 bases line up with TRBD1. In germline, CDR1 is SGHDT, CDR2 YYEEEE. The CDR3 is 15 amino acids. With 2 bases clipped from V and 5 bases from J, the junction kept 6 bases outside the gene matches. The CDR3 region is CASSFRDRGANEQYF. As DNA, the CDR3 is TGTGCCAGCAGCTTCCGGGACAGGGGGGCCAACGAGCAGTACTTC.

This chain connects TRBV11-3 to TRBJ2-7; 7 bases match TRBD2. The germline gives CDR1 SGHNT, CDR2 YENEEA. The CDR3 has 14 residues. V gave up 2 bases and J gave up 1 base; unmatched junction bases: 2. The CDR3 loop is CASSLSGGSYEQYF. DNA for the CDR3: TGTGCCAGCAGCTTATCCGGGGGGTCCTACGAGCAGTACTTC.

This clone was detected once. The rearrangement links TRBV5-6 to TRBJ1-2, with TRBD1 matching 8 bases. V lost 2 bases, J lost 4 bases, and 7 bases stayed unmatched. The germline gives CDR1 SGHDT, CDR2 YYEEEE. The CDR3 runs to 15 residues. CDR3 sequence reads: CASSFGQGGSYGYTF. The DNA of the CDR3 is TGTGCCAGCAGCTTCGGACAGGGCGGGAGCTATGGCTACACCTTC.

The CDR3 sequence is CASSLSGASSGNTIYF. The CDR3 DNA reads as TGTGCCAGCAGCTTAAGTGGGGCTAGCTCTGGAAACACCATATATTTT. The gene calls are TRBV7-8 and TRBJ1-3; D might be TRBD1 (5 bases). The V gene's germline CDR1 is SGHVS and CDR2 FQNEAQ. Trimming took 2 bases from V and 0 from J, leaving 11 bases between them. The CDR3 consists of 16 residues.

The rearrangement links TRBV3-1 (or the pseudogene TRBV3-2) to TRBJ1-2; TRBD1 aligns across 9 bases. The CDR3 is 14 amino acids. The germline CDR1 and CDR2 sequences are LGHDT and YNNKEL (reference sequence). The junction had 4 bases not matched to a gene; V was cut back by 0 bases and J by 8 bases. The CDR3 spells CASSQDRQGVGYTF. In DNA, the CDR3 is TGTGCCAGCAGCCAAGATAGACAGGGGGTAGGCTACACCTTC.

This rearrangement joins TRBV19 to TRBJ1-1; TRBD1 aligns across 7 bases. V was pared by 8 bases and J by 4 bases, with 10 bases of the junction left unmatched. This CDR3 is built from 14 residues. Germline V CDR1 and CDR2: LNHDA, SQIVND (reference sequence). CDR3 region: CASSTTGTATEAFF. The CDR3 DNA reads as TGTGCCAGTTCAACGACAGGGACGGCCACTGAAGCTTTCTTT. The whole variable domain, remainder taken from reference TRBV19 and TRBJ1-1, is DGGITQSPKYLFRKEGQNVTLSCEQNLNHDAMYWYRQDPGQGLRLIYYSQIVNDFQKGDIAEGYSVSREKKESFPLTVTSAQKNPTAFYLCASSTTGTATEAFFGQGTRLTVV.

The chain joins TRBV7-9 to TRBJ2-1; 10 bases match TRBD1. With 4 bases clipped from V and 10 bases from J, the junction kept 10 bases outside the gene matches. The CDR3 is 15 amino acids. Germline V lookup: CDR1 SEHNR, CDR2 FQNEAQ (reference sequence). CDR3 region: CASSSNTGTGEEQFF. The CDR3 DNA reads as TGTGCCAGCAGCTCGAATACCGGGACAGGGGAAGAGCAGTTCTTC.

The chain recombines TRBV5-4 with TRBJ2-7; D unresolved. V was shortened by 4 bases and J by 1 base, with 15 bases between the two germline ends. The length of the CDR3 is 15 residues. The germline V gene has CDR1 SGHNT and CDR2 YYREEE (reference sequence). Here the CDR3 reads CASSPPSVPSYEQYF. Written as DNA, the CDR3 is TGTGCCAGCAGCCCCCCGAGCGTACCGTCCTACGAGCAGTACTTC.

The J gene is TRBJ2-7, the V gene TRBV18; 9 nucleotides agree with TRBD1. This CDR3 is 19 amino acids long. Trimming cost V 3 bases and J 3 bases; bases outside gene matches: 18. From germline, CDR1 is KGHSH and CDR2 LQKENI. CDR3 coding DNA: TGTGCCAGCTCACCCACCGGGACAGGGATAGTCACCTTCATCTACGAGCAGTACTTC. This codes for CASSPTGTGIVTFIYEQYF. The variable domain in full, with the rest retrieved from reference TRBV18 and TRBJ2-7, is NAGVMQNPRHLVRRRGQEARLRCSPMKGHSHVYWYRQLPEEGLKFMVYLQKENIIDESGMPKERFSAEFPKEGPSILRIQQVVRGDSAAYFCASSPTGTGIVTFIYEQYFGPGTRLTVT.

This clone is a singleton in its sample. The chain is built from TRBV2 and TRBJ1-3; 8 bases map to TRBD1. Germline lookup yields CDR1 SNHLY and CDR2 FYNNEI. The junction had 11 bases not matched to a gene; V was cut back by 6 bases and J by 4 bases. This CDR3 has 16 amino acids. The CDR3 reads CASSPTRTGQGNTIYF. The CDR3 DNA reads as TGTGCCAGCAGCCCGACTCGGACAGGGCAAGGAAACACCATATATTTT.

The gene calls are TRBV4-1 and TRBJ1-1, with TRBD1 as a possible D gene (6 bases). The V and J ends lost 5 bases and 1 base respectively, with 11 bases between them. This CDR3 has 14 amino acids. The germline V gene encodes CDR1 MGHRA and CDR2 YSYEKL. In DNA form, the CDR3 reads TGCGCCAGCAGCTACGACAGGAGGAACACTGAAGCTTTCTTT. Protein sequence: CASSYDRRNTEAFF.

This chain links TRBV11-3 with TRBJ1-1, with a weak D call TRBD1 (5 bases). V gave up 1 base and J gave up 4 bases, with 13 bases separating them. This CDR3 spans 15 amino acids. Germline V lookup: CDR1 SGHNT, CDR2 YENEEA. The CDR3 DNA sequence: TGTGCCAGCAGCTTAGGAACGGGGGAGGGCACTGAAGCTTTCTTT. This sequence encodes CASSLGTGEGTEAFF. Full variable domain (missing parts from reference TRBV11-3 and TRBJ1-1): EAGVVQSPRYKIIEKKQPVAFWCNPISGHNTLYWYLQNLGQGPELLIRYENEEAVDDSQLPKDRFSAERLKGVDSTLKIQPAELGDSAVYLCASSLGTGEGTEAFFGQGTRLTVV.

The chain uses TRBV27 and TRBJ2-1, with D hard to call. V was clipped by 7 bases and J by 4 bases, with 5 bases between them. The CDR3 runs to 11 residues. Germline V gene sequence: CDR1 MNHEY, CDR2 SMNVEV (reference sequence). CDR3 loop: CASTSYNEQFF. Written as DNA, the CDR3 is TGTGCCAGCACCTCTTACAATGAGCAGTTCTTC.